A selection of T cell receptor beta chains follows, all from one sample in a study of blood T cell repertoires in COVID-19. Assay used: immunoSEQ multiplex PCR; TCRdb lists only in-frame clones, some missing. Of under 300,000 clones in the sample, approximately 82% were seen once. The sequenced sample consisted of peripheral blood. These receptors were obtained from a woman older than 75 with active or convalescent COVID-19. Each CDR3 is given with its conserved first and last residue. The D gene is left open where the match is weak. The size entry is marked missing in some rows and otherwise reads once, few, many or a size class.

CDR3: CASSVATSGGRDTQYF
DNA: TGTGCCAGCAGCGTAGCTACTAGCGGGGGGAGAGATACGCAGTATTTT
V: TRBV9
size: .
J: TRBJ2-3
D: TRBD2

CDR3: CASSLGASGKETQYF
DNA: TGCGCCAGCAGCTTGGGAGCTAGCGGGAAAGAGACCCAGTACTTC
V: TRBV5-1
size: .
J: TRBJ2-5
D: TRBD2

CDR3: CASSLLRGVAYYEQYF
DNA: TGTGCCAGCTCACTCCTCCGGGGGGTAGCCTACTACGAGCAGTACTTC
V: TRBV18
size: .
J: TRBJ2-7
D: TRBD2

CDR3: CATSRNRGDTEAFF
DNA: TGTGCCACCAGCAGGAACAGGGGGGACACTGAAGCTTTCTTT
V: TRBV15
size: .
J: TRBJ1-1
D: TRBD1

CDR3: CASSSQGITGELFF
DNA: TGCGCCAGCAGTTCACAGGGCATCACCGGGGAGCTGTTTTTT
V: TRBV5-1
size: .
J: TRBJ2-2
D: .

CDR3: CASKYQGEETQYF
DNA: TGTGCCAGCAAATATCAGGGGGAAGAGACCCAGTACTTC
V: TRBV27
size: .
J: TRBJ2-5
D: TRBD1

CDR3: CASSVGQGRRDTIYF
DNA: TGTGCCAGCAGCGTAGGTCAGGGGCGAAGGGACACCATATATTTT
V: TRBV9
size: .
J: TRBJ1-3
D: .

CDR3: CASSVDVYLGGVEAFF
DNA: TGTGCCAGCAGCGTAGATGTCTATTTGGGAGGGGTCGAAGCTTTCTTT
V: TRBV9
size: .
J: TRBJ1-1
D: .

CDR3: CASIYRDRGYGYTF
DNA: TGTGCCAGCATCTACCGGGACAGGGGTTATGGCTACACCTTC
V: TRBV5-8
size: .
J: TRBJ1-2
D: TRBD1

CDR3: CASSRFTGTSANEKLFF
DNA: TGTGCCAGCAGTCGATTTACCGGGACATCGGCTAATGAAAAACTGTTTTTT
V: TRBV2
size: .
J: TRBJ1-4
D: .

CDR3: CASSKERGQSTNFYEQYF
DNA: TGTGCCAGCAGCAAAGAACGCGGGCAGAGTACTAATTTCTACGAGCAGTACTTC
V: TRBV21-1
size: .
J: TRBJ2-7
D: .

CDR3: CASSTTIKQDPSSF
DNA: TGCGCCAGCTCGACCACCATTAAACAGGACCCCTCAAGCTTC
V: TRBV10-2
size: .
J: TRBJ1-2
D: .

CDR3: CASSLGQGDTKNIQYF
DNA: TGCGCCAGCAGCTTGGGGCAGGGGGATACCAAAAACATTCAGTACTTC
V: TRBV5-1
size: .
J: TRBJ2-4
D: TRBD1

CDR3: CASSPIAGGLETQYF
DNA: TGCGCCAGCAGCCCTATAGCGGGAGGGCTTGAGACCCAGTACTTC
V: TRBV5-1
size: once
J: TRBJ2-5
D: TRBD2

CDR3: CASSYPGGARTEAFF
DNA: TGTGCCAGCAGTTACCCGGGGGGCGCGAGGACTGAAGCTTTCTTT
V: TRBV6-5
size: .
J: TRBJ1-1
D: .

CDR3: CASSIARGAGNQPQHF
DNA: TGTGCCAGTAGTATAGCCAGGGGGGCGGGCAATCAGCCCCAGCATTTT
V: TRBV19
size: few
J: TRBJ1-5
D: TRBD1

CDR3: CASSGRQRETQYF
DNA: TGTGCCAGCTCAGGACGCCAGCGGGAGACCCAGTACTTC
V: TRBV18
size: .
J: TRBJ2-5
D: .

CDR3: CASTAGRSYEQYF
DNA: TGTGCCAGCACCGCAGGAAGGTCCTACGAGCAGTACTTC
V: TRBV2
size: .
J: TRBJ2-7
D: .

CDR3: CASSYSIGTSGQSEQFF
DNA: TGTGCCAGCAGCTATTCGATCGGGACTAGCGGACAGTCTGAGCAGTTCTTC
V: TRBV5-5
size: .
J: TRBJ2-1
D: TRBD2

CDR3: CASTARDFGNTIYF
DNA: TGTGCCAGCACCGCTAGGGACTTCGGAAACACCATATATTTT
V: TRBV6-6
size: .
J: TRBJ1-3
D: .

CDR3: CASSQEGADEQFF
DNA: TGTGCCAGCAGCCAGGAGGGGGCAGATGAGCAGTTCTTC
V: TRBV4-2
size: .
J: TRBJ2-1
D: .

CDR3: CASSMTGGNQPQHF
DNA: TGTGCCAGTAGTATGACGGGGGGCAATCAGCCCCAGCATTTT
V: TRBV19
size: once
J: TRBJ1-5
D: .

CDR3: CASRQGEGGYTF
DNA: TGTGCCAGCAGACAGGGGGAGGGGGGCTACACCTTC
V: TRBV6-5
size: once
J: TRBJ1-2
D: TRBD1

CDR3: CASSQEATNQPQHF
DNA: TGTGCCAGCAGCCAAGAGGCCACCAATCAGCCCCAGCATTTT
V: TRBV3-1/TRBV3-2
size: .
J: TRBJ1-5
D: .

CDR3: CSVLRGTQSEAFF
DNA: TGCAGCGTCCTCAGGGGGACCCAATCTGAAGCTTTCTTT
V: TRBV29-1
size: .
J: TRBJ1-1
D: TRBD1

CDR3: CATSGPRTSGTNTIYF
DNA: TGTGCCACCAGCGGACCTAGGACTTCGGGAACGAACACCATATATTTT
V: TRBV15
size: .
J: TRBJ1-3
D: .

CDR3: CASSQLTGIYEQYF
DNA: TGTGCCAGCAGCCAGCTGACAGGGATCTACGAGCAGTACTTC
V: TRBV12-1
size: .
J: TRBJ2-7
D: .

CDR3: CASDLAGSSYNEQFF
DNA: TGTGCCAGCGACCTAGCCGGGAGCTCCTACAATGAGCAGTTCTTC
V: TRBV2
size: .
J: TRBJ2-1
D: .

CDR3: CASSSTGVHSPLHF
DNA: TGTGCCAGCAGTTCGACAGGAGTCCACTCACCCCTCCACTTT
V: TRBV28
size: .
J: TRBJ1-6
D: .

CDR3: CASSPQPGGVYEQYF
DNA: TGTGCCAGCAGCCCCCAGCCAGGGGGCGTCTACGAGCAGTACTTC
V: TRBV9
size: .
J: TRBJ2-7
D: TRBD1

CDR3: CASFVRGRGYEQYF
DNA: TGTGCCAGTTTCGTAAGGGGGAGGGGATACGAGCAGTACTTC
V: TRBV6-5
size: .
J: TRBJ2-7
D: .

CDR3: CASSQGRGNTGELFF
DNA: TGCGCCAGCAGCCAAGGAAGGGGAAACACCGGGGAGCTGTTTTTT
V: TRBV4-1
size: .
J: TRBJ2-2
D: .

CDR3: CASSFSQYGYTF
DNA: TGTGCCAGCAGTTTTAGCCAATATGGCTACACCTTC
V: TRBV28
size: once
J: TRBJ1-2
D: .

CDR3: CASSLVPGINQPQHF
DNA: TGTGCCAGCAGCTTGGTGCCAGGAATTAATCAGCCCCAGCATTTT
V: TRBV5-6
size: .
J: TRBJ1-5
D: .

CDR3: CASSQPGHQTNEKLFF
DNA: TGTGCCAGCAGCCAACCGGGACACCAAACTAATGAAAAACTGTTTTTT
V: TRBV4-2
size: .
J: TRBJ1-4
D: .

CDR3: CASNDLQGSPLHF
DNA: TGTGCCAGCAATGACCTACAGGGTTCACCCCTCCACTTT
V: TRBV2
size: few
J: TRBJ1-6
D: .

CDR3: CASSLDGGRANEQYF
DNA: TGTGCCAGCAGCTTGGATGGCGGGAGGGCCAACGAGCAGTACTTC
V: TRBV5-4
size: .
J: TRBJ2-7
D: TRBD2

CDR3: CATSRAGSGGADTQYF
DNA: TGTGCCACCAGCAGAGCGGGTAGCGGGGGGGCAGATACGCAGTATTTT
V: TRBV15
size: .
J: TRBJ2-3
D: TRBD2

CDR3: CASSQGPGVGQLQHF
DNA: TGTGCCAGCAGCCAAGGACCAGGGGTCGGGCAGCTCCAGCATTTT
V: TRBV28
size: .
J: TRBJ1-5
D: .

CDR3: CASSQDLAAGQFF
DNA: TGTGCCAGCAGCCAAGATTTAGCGGCGGGGCAGTTCTTC
V: TRBV3-1/TRBV3-2
size: .
J: TRBJ2-1
D: .

CDR3: CASSLTATNYGYTF
DNA: TGTGCCAGCAGTTTAACAGCAACTAACTATGGCTACACCTTC
V: TRBV28
size: .
J: TRBJ1-2
D: .

CDR3: CASSQDSLVISGTEAFF
DNA: TGTGCCAGCAGCCAGGACAGTTTAGTTATTTCGGGTACTGAAGCTTTCTTT
V: TRBV3-1/TRBV3-2
size: .
J: TRBJ1-1
D: .

CDR3: CASSQGGTVNEAFF
DNA: TGTGCCAGCAGCCAAGGGGGGACAGTTAATGAAGCTTTCTTT
V: TRBV3-1/TRBV3-2
size: .
J: TRBJ1-1
D: TRBD1

CDR3: CATSRVTGGNQPQHF
DNA: TGTGCCACCAGCAGAGTAACAGGGGGGAATCAGCCCCAGCATTTT
V: TRBV15
size: once
J: TRBJ1-5
D: TRBD1

CDR3: CASSYTSGSLNNEQFF
DNA: TGTGCCAGCAGCTACACTAGCGGGAGTCTCAACAATGAGCAGTTCTTC
V: TRBV7-9
size: .
J: TRBJ2-1
D: TRBD2

CDR3: CASSTYGTGTGEQYF
DNA: TGCGCCAGCAGCACCTACGGGACAGGGACGGGCGAGCAGTACTTC
V: TRBV5-1
size: .
J: TRBJ2-7
D: TRBD1

CDR3: CSASWGGSYNEQFF
DNA: TGCAGTGCTAGTTGGGGGGGCTCCTACAATGAGCAGTTCTTC
V: TRBV20-1
size: .
J: TRBJ2-1
D: TRBD2

CDR3: CATSRDPRKVQPQHF
DNA: TGTGCCACCAGCAGAGACCCTAGGAAGGTTCAGCCCCAGCATTTT
V: TRBV15
size: .
J: TRBJ1-5
D: .

CDR3: CASSSRRDQPQHF
DNA: TGTGCCAGCAGTTCCCGAAGAGATCAGCCCCAGCATTTT
V: TRBV27
size: .
J: TRBJ1-5
D: .